This section outlines one TCR beta chain sequence together with its context. Its specificity is not known. This sample is drawn from a study of cytomegalovirus exposure and HLA in healthy donors. Whole-study context: HLA-typed donors were the source of 83 million or so unique TCRs, which an early data release held. General study results and limits: When analyzed later, a missense DCLRE1C variant was found to be linked to TCR beta V- and J-gene trimming.

Germline V CDR1 and CDR2: SNHLY, FYNNEI. The V and J ends lost 8 bases and 7 bases respectively, with 15 bases between them. The length of the CDR3 is 13 residues. PCR used 60 Vbeta primers and 13 Jbeta primers. Clones were read by immunoSEQ multiplex PCR, and TCRdb kept only the in-frame ones, dropping some. The sample gives 90,000 to 100,000 clones, more than 70% of which show up once; 15% to 20% is in the top ten. The sequence derives from an older woman in good health and CMV-seropositive. This chain connects TRBV2 to TRBJ2-1; TRBD1 is a possible D gene (6 bases). Material: PBMCs. The CDR3 DNA reads as TGTGCCAGCCTCCCAGGGGAACCTAATGAGCAGTTCTTC. Translation gives CASLPGEPNEQFF. The whole variable domain, remainder taken from reference TRBV2 and TRBJ2-1, is EPEVTQTPSHQVTQMGQEVILRCVPISNHLYFYWYRQILGQKVEFLVSFYNNEISEKSEIFDDQFSVERPDGSNFTLKIRSTKLEDSAMYFCASLPGEPNEQFFGPGTRLTVL.